Each of the 8 T cell receptor beta chains below was sequenced from the same sample in a study of early T cells in non-severe SARS-CoV-2 infection. MiXCR, run by TCRdb on the 5' RACE reads, gives a single entry per CDR3 protein. Of about 64,000 distinct CDR3 sequences listed, over 4% are singletons. The sample was whole blood. The receptors stem from an adult who was a healthcare worker with PCR-confirmed SARS-CoV-2 infection or an uninfected control (not recorded which).

Ten or more counts support this clonotype. The chain recombines TRBV10-3 with TRBJ1-1, with 11 bases fitting TRBD1. Germline V gives CDR1 ENHRY, CDR2 SYGVKD. V shed 8 bases and J 10 bases; nucleotides not matched to a gene: 9. The CDR3 is 13 residues long. The CDR3 loop reads CAIQKGQGERAFF. CDR3 nucleotide sequence: TGTGCCATCCAGAAGGGACAGGGGGAAAGAGCTTTCTTT.

This clonotype was detected ten times or more. V and J are TRBV7-7 and TRBJ2-1; 9 positions agree with TRBD1. J lost 10 bases, V lost 5 bases, and 3 bases had no gene match. This CDR3 is 12 amino acids long. Germline V gene data show CDR1 as SSHAT and CDR2 as FNYEAQ (reference sequence). DNA for the CDR3: TGTGCCAGCAGCGCAGGGACAGGGGAGCAGTTCTTC. It yields the protein CASSAGTGEQFF.

The chain is built from TRBV4-1 and TRBJ2-1, with 9 bases matching TRBD1. Per germline, CDR1 MGHRA and CDR2 YSYEKL. The CDR3 extends over 15 amino acids. Trimming at V came to 1 base and at J to 8 bases, leaving 6 bases not matched to a gene. For the CDR3, the DNA is TGCGCCAGCAGCCAAGCTTCGGGACAGGGCTATGAGCAGTTCTTC. Translation gives CASSQASGQGYEQFF.

This clonotype was seen repeatedly, ten times or more. The chain employs TRBV4-3 and TRBJ2-3; D gene unclear. The ends were cut back, 2 bases at V and 0 bases at J, with 6 bases in the middle. The CDR3 is made up of 14 amino acids. Germline CDR1 is LGHNA and CDR2 is YSLEER. CDR3: CASSQNPSTDTQYF. CDR3 coding DNA: TGCGCCAGCAGCCAAAATCCGAGCACAGATACGCAGTATTTT.

This clonotype was seen repeatedly, ten times or more. The chain carries TRBV7-9 and TRBJ2-5; TRBD1 or TRBD2 may be the D gene (7 bases each). This CDR3 contains 16 residues. Germline assignment: CDR1 SEHNR and CDR2 FQNEAQ (reference sequence). Trimming took 3 bases from V and 5 from J, leaving 19 bases between them. CDR3 DNA: TGTGCCAGCAGCTTTGCCACAGGGGAGGGGGACGAGACCCAGTACTTC. This encodes CASSFATGEGDETQYF.

This clonotype has a handful of counts. This chain connects TRBV6-5 to TRBJ2-5, with TRBD2 matching 14 bases. With V trimmed by 5 bases and J by 7 bases, 6 bases remained unmatched. The V gene's germline CDR1 is MNHEY and CDR2 SVGAGI. The CDR3 length is 15 residues. The CDR3, as DNA: TGTGCCAGCAGTCCCGGACTAGCGGGAGGCGGGACCCAGTACTTC. As protein: CASSPGLAGGGTQYF.

This clonotype has ten or more counts. The J gene is TRBJ1-1, the V gene TRBV2, with a weak D call TRBD1 (6 bases). The CDR3 sequence is 14 residues long. The V and J ends lost 4 bases and 6 bases respectively, with 15 bases between them. Germline V CDR1 and CDR2: SNHLY, FYNNEI. The CDR3 nucleotides are TGTGCCAGCAGTGGGACAGCCAGTATCCCTGAAGCTTTCTTT. Protein: CASSGTASIPEAFF.

This clonotype was observed at least ten times. The chain has TRBV12-3 or TRBV12-4 and TRBJ2-7; D might be TRBD1 or TRBD2, each matching 5 bases. The length of the CDR3 is 13 residues. Trimming left V 5 bases short and J 6 bases short, with 14 bases between. The CDR3 DNA is TGTGCCAGCAGTGGGACGGACAAGCGCGAGCAGTACTTC. Translated: CASSGTDKREQYF.